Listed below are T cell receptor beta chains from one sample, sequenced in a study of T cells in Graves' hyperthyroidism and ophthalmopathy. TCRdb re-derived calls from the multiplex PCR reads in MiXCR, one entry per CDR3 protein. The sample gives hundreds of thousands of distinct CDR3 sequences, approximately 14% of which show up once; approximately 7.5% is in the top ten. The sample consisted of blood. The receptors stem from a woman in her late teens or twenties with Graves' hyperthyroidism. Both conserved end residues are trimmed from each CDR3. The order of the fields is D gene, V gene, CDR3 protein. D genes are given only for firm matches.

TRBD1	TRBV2	ASSGQGAGEQY
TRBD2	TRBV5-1	ASSLYLLAGGYNEQF
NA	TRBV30	AWSLKTPGAGGANVLT
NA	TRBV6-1	ASSRTVSSYEQY
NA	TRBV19	ASSKPSSNNEQF
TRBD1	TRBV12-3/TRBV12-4	ASTGETGVGEPQH
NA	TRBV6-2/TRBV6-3	ASSYRDVSYNSPLH
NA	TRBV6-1	ASTWARGQPQH
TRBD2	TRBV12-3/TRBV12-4	ASSRAGTSGSASYEQY
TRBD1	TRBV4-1	ASSQVDRVNSPLH
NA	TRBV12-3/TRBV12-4	ASGTGTREKAF
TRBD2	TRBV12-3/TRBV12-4	ASSLGAAGGETQY
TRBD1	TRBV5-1	ASSFGRGLNTEAF
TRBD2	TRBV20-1	SARAGSLAGGVEQF
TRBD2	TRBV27	ASSSFHRDGGYEQY
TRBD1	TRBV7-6	ASSLGPGGTEAF
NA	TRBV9	ASSVLDSSYEQY
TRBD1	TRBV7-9	ASSLAPGQGIGYT
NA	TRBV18	ASSQMTGREKLF
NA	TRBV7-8	ASNLFVFTEAF
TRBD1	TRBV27	ASSFDRGTQPQH
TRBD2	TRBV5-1	ASSLVLAGNTGELF
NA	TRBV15	ATSVASARETQY
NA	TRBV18	ASSPDETGIQY
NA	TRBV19	ASSILQGAEKLF
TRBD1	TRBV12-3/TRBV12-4	ASRDRGDLYGYT
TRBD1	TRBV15	ATSRGGTGDEQF
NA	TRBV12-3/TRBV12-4	ASSRPETQETQY
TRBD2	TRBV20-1	SARGRLAGRGETQY
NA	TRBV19	ASSIVGGVNTEAF
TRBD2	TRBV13	ASSSQREGGRYYEQY
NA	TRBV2	ASSEQDGTEAF
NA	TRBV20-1	SARTGYEETQY
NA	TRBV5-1	ASSFGSGSSYEQY
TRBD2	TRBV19	ASSGAGGRGEETQY
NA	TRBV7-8	ASWGGVRDTQY
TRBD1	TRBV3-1	ASSQGDRLYT
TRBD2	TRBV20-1	SARSLAGGLGTDTQY
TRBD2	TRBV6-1	ASSWTSGGPYNEQF
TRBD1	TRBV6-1	ASSRQSVRTGDEQY